These 23 T cell receptor beta chains originate from one sample sequenced in a study of response to subunit inactivated influenza vaccine. Via MiXCR, TCRdb re-called the RT-PCR reads, giving one row per CDR3 protein. The repertoire holds 800,000 to 1,000,000 distinct CDR3 sequences, with around 21% as singletons. The sample was PBMCs from blood, taken about 5 days after vaccination. These receptors were collected from a man in his fifties who received an inactivated influenza vaccine.

The chain joins TRBV6-2 or TRBV6-3 to TRBJ2-7; TRBD1 might be the D (7 bases). CDR3 length: 14 residues. The germline V gene encodes CDR1 MNHEY and CDR2 SVGEGT. V lost 2 bases and J lost 3, with 11 bases in between. CDR3: CASSYRGTVYEQYF. The DNA of the CDR3 is TGTGCCAGCAGTTACCGGGGGACAGTCTACGAGCAGTACTTC.

The rearrangement joins TRBV20-1 to TRBJ2-3; 12 bases agree with TRBD2. Germline loops: CDR1 DFQATT, CDR2 SNEGSKA (reference sequence). V shed 6 bases, J shed 2 bases, and the junction held 6 bases outside the gene matches. This CDR3 spans 15 amino acids. This CDR3 reads CSAPTSGGPTDTQYF. In DNA form, the CDR3 reads TGCAGTGCCCCGACTAGCGGGGGTCCCACAGATACGCAGTATTTT.

There are many counts of this clonotype. The chain is built from TRBV29-1 and TRBJ2-1, with D unclear. Germline V gene data show CDR1 as SQVTM and CDR2 as ANQGSEA. The CDR3 runs 14 residues. Trimming shortened V by 7 bases and J by 4 bases, and 17 bases separated the two germline ends. CDR3 region: CSALSQTKYNEQFF. The CDR3 region has the DNA TGCAGCGCCCTCAGCCAGACCAAGTACAATGAGCAGTTCTTC.

The chain employs TRBV7-9 and TRBJ2-5; a possible D gene is TRBD2 (6 bases). The V gene's germline CDR1 is SEHNR and CDR2 FQNEAQ (reference sequence). The CDR3 is 16 residues long. The V end was cut by 2 bases, the J end by 2 bases, with 15 bases between. CDR3 sequence: CASSLLVAARQETQYF. In DNA, the CDR3 is TGTGCCAGCAGCTTACTTGTAGCGGCCCGTCAAGAGACCCAGTACTTC. The entire variable domain, with the rest obtained from reference TRBV7-9 and TRBJ2-5, is as follows: DTGVSQNPRHKITKRGQNVTFRCDPISEHNRLYWYRQTLGQGPEFLTYFQNEAQLEKSRLLSDRFSAERPKGSFSTLEIQRTEQGDSAMYLCASSLLVAARQETQYFGPGTRLLVL.

V is TRBV28 and J is TRBJ2-7, with D uncertain. Germline V gene sequence: CDR1 MDHEN, CDR2 SYDVKM. This CDR3 is built from 13 residues. Trimming left V 7 bases short and J 1 base short, with 11 bases between. CDR3 nucleotide sequence: TGTGCCAGCACAATTATAGGTTCCTACGAGCAGTACTTC. As protein: CASTIIGSYEQYF. Complete variable domain (other parts from reference TRBV28 and TRBJ2-7): DVKVTQSSRYLVKRTGEKVFLECVQDMDHENMFWYRQDPGLGLRLIYFSYDVKMKEKGDIPEGYSVSREKKERFSLILESASTNQTSMYLCASTIIGSYEQYFGPGTRLTVT.

This clonotype was counted a few times. The J gene is TRBJ1-2, the V gene TRBV29-1, with D perhaps TRBD1 (6 bases). CDR3 length: 12 amino acids. Between the trimmed V and J ends, which lost 7 bases and 7 bases, there was a span of 16 bases. The germline gives CDR1 SQVTM, CDR2 ANQGSEA. CDR3 sequence reads: CSAGDNRGGYTF. In DNA, the CDR3 is TGCAGCGCGGGGGACAATCGTGGTGGCTACACCTTC. Drawing the rest from reference TRBV29-1 and TRBJ1-2, the complete variable domain is SAVISQKPSRDICQRGTSLTIQCQVDSQVTMMFWYRQQPGQSLTLIATANQGSEATYESGFVIDKFPISRPNLTFSTLTVSNMSPEDSSIYLCSAGDNRGGYTFGSGTRLTVV.

The V and J genes are TRBV7-2 and TRBJ2-1, with 7 bases aligning to TRBD2. V lost 2 bases, J lost 8 bases, and 9 bases stayed unmatched. CDR1 and CDR2 (germline): SGHTA, FQGNSA. This CDR3 has 15 residues. The CDR3: CASSLPRGSTHEQFF. The CDR3 DNA sequence: TGTGCCAGCAGCTTACCGCGCGGGAGTACGCATGAGCAGTTCTTC.

In DNA form, the CDR3 reads TGCGCCAGCAGCCAAGCTTCTAGCTCCACCGGGGAGCTGTTTTTT. Its protein product is CASSQASSSTGELFF. This chain links TRBV4-3 with TRBJ2-2, with D possibly being TRBD2 (5 bases). The CDR3 has 15 residues. With 1 base removed from V and 4 bases from J, the gap between germline ends came to 10 bases. Germline lookup yields CDR1 LGHNA and CDR2 YSLEER.

The chain couples TRBV7-3 to TRBJ2-3; D gene unclear. V lost 5 bases to trimming and J lost 6 bases, with 12 bases between them. The CDR3 runs to 13 residues. Germline lookup yields CDR1 SGHTA and CDR2 FQGTGA. In DNA, the CDR3 is TGTGCCAGCAGCCCACCCAATTCGGATACGCAGTATTTT. This encodes CASSPPNSDTQYF.

The chain has TRBV6-1 and TRBJ1-1; possible D gene TRBD1, 5 bases. The CDR3 totals 13 residues. Germline CDR1 MNHNS, CDR2 SASEGT. Trimming removed 5 bases from V and 4 bases from J, with 11 bases in between. The CDR3 reads CASSIYRGTEAFF. The CDR3 coding sequence is TGTGCCAGCAGTATCTATAGGGGCACTGAAGCTTTCTTT.

The chain recombines TRBV9 with TRBJ2-1; D may match TRBD1 or TRBD2 (5 bases each). The germline V and J ends were trimmed by 2 bases and 2 bases, with 11 bases remaining between them. Per the germline V gene, CDR1 is SGDLS and CDR2 is YYNGEE. This CDR3 has 15 residues. In nucleotides, the CDR3 is TGTGCCAGCAGCGTGGGGGACCCAGCCTACAATGAGCAGTTCTTC. It is translated as CASSVGDPAYNEQFF.

The chain uses TRBV5-1 and TRBJ1-2; 7 bases align to TRBD1. Germline loops: CDR1 SGHRS, CDR2 YFSETQ. V gave up 4 bases and J gave up 4 bases; unmatched junction bases: 7. The CDR3 loop spans 14 amino acids. The CDR3 region is CASSPGTEFYGYTF. CDR3 coding DNA: TGCGCCAGCAGCCCCGGGACAGAGTTCTATGGCTACACCTTC.

This clonotype has more than one count but fewer than ten. DNA for the CDR3: TGCAGCGTTGCTTCGGCAGGGTATAGCGAGACCCAGTACTTC. It translates to CSVASAGYSETQYF. The chain couples TRBV29-1 to TRBJ2-5; TRBD1 might be the D (5 bases). Germline CDR1 and CDR2: SQVTM and ANQGSEA. The CDR3 runs 14 residues. V was clipped by 4 bases and J by 5 bases, with 17 bases between them.

This clonotype was recorded a few times. V and J are TRBV28 and TRBJ2-3, with D unclear. The V and J ends lost 6 bases and 0 bases respectively, with 13 bases between them. The CDR3 length is 15 residues. Per germline, CDR1 MDHEN and CDR2 SYDVKM. The CDR3 protein is CASSSAVLSTDTQYF. Written as DNA, the CDR3 is TGTGCCAGCAGCTCCGCCGTACTAAGCACAGATACGCAGTATTTT.

The chain carries TRBV30 and TRBJ1-2; TRBD1 is a possible D gene (6 bases). The CDR3 sequence is 14 residues long. The germline CDR1 and CDR2 sequences are GTSNPN and SVGIG (reference sequence). Between the trimmed V and J ends, which lost 4 bases and 4 bases, there was a span of 16 bases. The CDR3: CAWTRGGRGYGYTF. The CDR3 bases are TGTGCCTGGACTCGGGGGGGGCGCGGCTATGGCTACACCTTC.

The CDR3 bases are TGCAGTGCTAGAACCGGGACCTCCGGCACAGATACGCAGTATTTT. Translated, it gives CSARTGTSGTDTQYF. The V call is TRBV20-1, the J call TRBJ2-3; tentatively, D is TRBD1 or TRBD2 (5 bases each). The germline gives CDR1 DFQATT, CDR2 SNEGSKA (reference sequence). CDR3 size: 15 residues. With 2 bases removed from V and 1 base from J, the gap between germline ends came to 13 bases.

This clonotype has just a few counts. This rearrangement joins TRBV9 to TRBJ1-4, with TRBD1 as a possible D gene (5 bases). The CDR3 length is 15 residues. Germline lookup yields CDR1 SGDLS and CDR2 YYNGEE. Trimming took off 2 bases at V and 0 bases at J, with 8 bases between the two ends. The CDR3 here is CASSVQGATNEKLFF. The CDR3 DNA sequence: TGTGCCAGCAGCGTCCAGGGCGCAACTAATGAAAAACTGTTTTTT.

The rearrangement uses TRBV6-5 and TRBJ1-4; tentative D call: TRBD1 (5 bases). The CDR3 has 16 amino acids. Per the germline V gene, CDR1 is MNHEY and CDR2 is SVGAGI. V lost 6 bases, J lost 0 bases, and 14 bases lay in between. The CDR3 region is CASSYGTPATNEKLFF. The CDR3 DNA reads as TGTGCCAGCAGCTACGGGACCCCGGCAACTAATGAAAAACTGTTTTTT.

This clonotype was found a few times. The gene calls are TRBV7-8 and TRBJ2-5, with a possible D match to TRBD1 (6 bases). CDR1 and CDR2 (germline): SGHVS, FQNEAQ. Trimming pared 8 bases from V and 4 bases from J, leaving 14 bases between. The CDR3 contains 13 residues. This CDR3 reads CASGLGGRETQYF. CDR3 coding DNA: TGTGCCAGCGGGCTAGGGGGTAGAGAGACCCAGTACTTC. The variable domain in full, with the rest retrieved from reference TRBV7-8 and TRBJ2-5, is GAGVSQSPRYKVAKRGQDVALRCDPISGHVSLFWYQQALGQGPEFLTYFQNEAQLDKSGLPSDRFFAERPEGSVSTLKIQRTQQEDSAVYLCASGLGGRETQYFGPGTRLLVL.

The V and J genes are TRBV27 and TRBJ2-1; no clear D gene. Germline CDR1 and CDR2: MNHEY and SMNVEV (reference sequence). The V end lost 1 base, the J end lost 5 bases, and 9 bases lay between the germline ends. The CDR3 spans 14 residues. For the CDR3, the DNA is TGTGCCAGCAGTTTATTGAACAGTCACAATGAGCAGTTCTTC. Translating gives CASSLLNSHNEQFF.

The V call is TRBV6-1, the J call TRBJ2-7; D tentatively fits TRBD1 or TRBD2 (5 bases each). Germline CDR1 reads MNHNS; CDR2 reads SASEGT. CDR3 length: 15 residues. The V and J ends lost 6 bases and 5 bases respectively, with 20 bases between them. For the CDR3, the DNA is TGTGCCAGCAGCCTACTTCCGGGACGAACACACGAGCAGTACTTC. Protein product: CASSLLPGRTHEQYF.

A few counts support this clonotype. The rearrangement uses TRBV20-1 and TRBJ2-6, with D hard to call. This CDR3 contains 13 residues. Germline V lookup: CDR1 DFQATT, CDR2 SNEGSKA (reference sequence). V was cut by 3 bases and J by 4 bases, with 7 bases left in between. CDR3 in DNA: TGCAGTGCTAGTAAATCCGGGGCCAACGTCCTGACTTTC. This encodes CSASKSGANVLTF.

The chain carries TRBV20-1 and TRBJ2-1, with 8 bases aligning to TRBD2. This CDR3 spans 16 amino acids. The germline V gene has CDR1 DFQATT and CDR2 SNEGSKA (reference sequence). V lost 5 bases to trimming and J lost 5 bases; unmatched junction nucleotides: 14. The CDR3 region has the DNA TGCAGTGCTCGTGTACCGGGACTAGAGCATAACAATGAGCAGTTCTTC. It yields the protein CSARVPGLEHNNEQFF.